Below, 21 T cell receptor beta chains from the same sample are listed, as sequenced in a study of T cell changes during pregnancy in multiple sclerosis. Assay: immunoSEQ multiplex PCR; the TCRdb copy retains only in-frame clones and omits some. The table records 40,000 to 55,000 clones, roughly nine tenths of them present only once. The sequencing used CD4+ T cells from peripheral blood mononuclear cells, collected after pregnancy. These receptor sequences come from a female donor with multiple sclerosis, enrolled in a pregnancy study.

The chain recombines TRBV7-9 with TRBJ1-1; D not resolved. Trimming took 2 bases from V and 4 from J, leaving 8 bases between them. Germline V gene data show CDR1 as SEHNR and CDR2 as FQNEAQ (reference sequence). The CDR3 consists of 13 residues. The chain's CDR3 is CASSLPGGTEAFF. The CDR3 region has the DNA TGTGCCAGCAGCTTACCGGGAGGCACTGAAGCTTTCTTT. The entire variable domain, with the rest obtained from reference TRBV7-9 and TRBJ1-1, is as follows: DTGVSQNPRHKITKRGQNVTFRCDPISEHNRLYWYRQTLGQGPEFLTYFQNEAQLEKSRLLSDRFSAERPKGSFSTLEIQRTEQGDSAMYLCASSLPGGTEAFFGQGTRLTVV.

The CDR3 region has the DNA TGTGCCAGCAGCTTGCCCTTGCGGGAGGGTTCCAATGAGCAGTTCTTC. Residues: CASSLPLREGSNEQFF. V gene TRBV11-1 combines with J gene TRBJ2-1; 9 nucleotides agree with TRBD2. J gave up 6 bases and V 3 bases, and 9 bases lay outside the gene matches. The CDR3 sequence is 16 residues long. The germline V gene has CDR1 SGHAT and CDR2 FQDESV (reference sequence).

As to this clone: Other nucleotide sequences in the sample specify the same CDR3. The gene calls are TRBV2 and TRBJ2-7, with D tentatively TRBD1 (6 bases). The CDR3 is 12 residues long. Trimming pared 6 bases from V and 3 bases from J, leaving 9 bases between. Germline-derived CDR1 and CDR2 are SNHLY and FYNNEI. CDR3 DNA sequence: TGTGCCAGCAGCCGGACAGTCTACGAGCAGTACTTC. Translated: CASSRTVYEQYF.

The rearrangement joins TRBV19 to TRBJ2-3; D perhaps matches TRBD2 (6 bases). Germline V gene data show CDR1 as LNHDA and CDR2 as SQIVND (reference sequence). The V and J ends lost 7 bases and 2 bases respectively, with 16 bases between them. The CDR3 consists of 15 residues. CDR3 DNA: TGTGCCAGTACGAGAAAGGGAGGTCTCACAGATACGCAGTATTTT. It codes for CASTRKGGLTDTQYF. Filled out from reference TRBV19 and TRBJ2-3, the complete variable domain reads DGGITQSPKYLFRKEGQNVTLSCEQNLNHDAMYWYRQDPGQGLRLIYYSQIVNDFQKGDIAEGYSVSREKKESFPLTVTSAQKNPTAFYLCASTRKGGLTDTQYFGPGTRLTVL.

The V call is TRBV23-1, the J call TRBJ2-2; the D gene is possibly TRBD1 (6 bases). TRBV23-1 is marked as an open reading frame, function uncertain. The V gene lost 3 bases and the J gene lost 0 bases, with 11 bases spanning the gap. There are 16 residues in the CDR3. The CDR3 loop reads CASSHQGYANTGELFF. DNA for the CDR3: TGCGCCAGCAGTCATCAGGGGTACGCGAACACCGGGGAGCTGTTTTTT.

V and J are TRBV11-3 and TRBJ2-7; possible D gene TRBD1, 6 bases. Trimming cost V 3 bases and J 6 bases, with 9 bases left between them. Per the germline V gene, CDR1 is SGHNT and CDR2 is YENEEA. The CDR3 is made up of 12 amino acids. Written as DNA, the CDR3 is TGTGCCAGCAGCTTCGGCAGGGGCGAGCAGTACTTC. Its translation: CASSFGRGEQYF.

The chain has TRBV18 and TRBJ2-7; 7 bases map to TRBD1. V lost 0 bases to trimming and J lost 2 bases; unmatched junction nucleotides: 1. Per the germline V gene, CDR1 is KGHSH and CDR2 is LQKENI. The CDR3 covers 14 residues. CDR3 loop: CASSPPGTAYEQYF. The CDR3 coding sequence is TGTGCCAGCTCACCACCCGGGACAGCCTACGAGCAGTACTTC.

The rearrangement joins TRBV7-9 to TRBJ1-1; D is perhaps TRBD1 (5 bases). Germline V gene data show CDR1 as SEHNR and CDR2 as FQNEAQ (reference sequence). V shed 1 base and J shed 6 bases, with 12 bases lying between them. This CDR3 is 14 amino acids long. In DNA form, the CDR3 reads TGTGCCAGCAGCTTAGAGGGCAGGGTCTCTGAAGCTTTCTTT. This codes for CASSLEGRVSEAFF.

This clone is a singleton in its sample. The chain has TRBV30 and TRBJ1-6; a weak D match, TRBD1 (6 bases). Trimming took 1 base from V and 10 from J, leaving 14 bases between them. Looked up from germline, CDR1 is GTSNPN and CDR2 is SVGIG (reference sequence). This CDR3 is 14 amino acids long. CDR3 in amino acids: CAWSGRTESSPLHF. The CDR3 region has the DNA TGTGCCTGGAGTGGTAGGACAGAAAGCTCACCCCTCCACTTT.

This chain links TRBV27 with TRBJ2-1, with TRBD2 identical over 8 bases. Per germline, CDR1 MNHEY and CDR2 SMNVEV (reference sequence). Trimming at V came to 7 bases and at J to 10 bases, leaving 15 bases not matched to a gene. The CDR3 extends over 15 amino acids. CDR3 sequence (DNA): TGTGCCAGCACTCTATCGGGGCGGGAGGCCGAGGAGCAGTTCTTC. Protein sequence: CASTLSGREAEEQFF.

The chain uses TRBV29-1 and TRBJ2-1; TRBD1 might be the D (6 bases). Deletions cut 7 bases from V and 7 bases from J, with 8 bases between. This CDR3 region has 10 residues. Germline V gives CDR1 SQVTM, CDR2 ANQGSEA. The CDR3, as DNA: TGCAGCGCCAGGGGAAATGAGCAGTTCTTC. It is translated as CSARGNEQFF.

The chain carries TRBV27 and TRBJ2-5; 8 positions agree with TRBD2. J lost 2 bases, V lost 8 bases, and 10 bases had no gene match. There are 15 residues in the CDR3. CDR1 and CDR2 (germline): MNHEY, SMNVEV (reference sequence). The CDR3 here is CASARGAPWQETQYF. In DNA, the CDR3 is TGTGCCAGCGCGCGGGGGGCCCCATGGCAAGAGACCCAGTACTTC.

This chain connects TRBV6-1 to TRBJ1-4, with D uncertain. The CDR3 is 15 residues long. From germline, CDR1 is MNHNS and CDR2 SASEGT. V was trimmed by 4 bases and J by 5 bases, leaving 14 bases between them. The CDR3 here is CASSGYLGENEKLFF. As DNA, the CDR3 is TGTGCCAGCAGTGGATACCTAGGCGAGAATGAAAAACTGTTTTTT.

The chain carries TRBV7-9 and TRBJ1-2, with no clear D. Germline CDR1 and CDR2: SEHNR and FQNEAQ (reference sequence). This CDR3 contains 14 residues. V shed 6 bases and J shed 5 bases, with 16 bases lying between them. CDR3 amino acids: CASSTSGLLYGYTF. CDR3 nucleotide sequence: TGTGCCAGCAGTACAAGCGGGCTACTGTATGGCTACACCTTC.

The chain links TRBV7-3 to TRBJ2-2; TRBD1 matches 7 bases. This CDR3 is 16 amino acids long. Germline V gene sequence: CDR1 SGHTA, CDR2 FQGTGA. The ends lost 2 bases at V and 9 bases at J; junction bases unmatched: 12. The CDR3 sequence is CASSLGSTGFRRELFF. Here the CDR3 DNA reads TGTGCCAGCAGCTTAGGCTCGACAGGGTTCCGCAGGGAGCTGTTTTTT.

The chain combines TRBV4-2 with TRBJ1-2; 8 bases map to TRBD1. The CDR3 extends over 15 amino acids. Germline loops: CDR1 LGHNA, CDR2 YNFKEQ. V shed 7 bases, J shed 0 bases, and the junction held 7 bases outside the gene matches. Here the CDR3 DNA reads TGTGCCAGCACGGACAGGGTCGGAGCTAACTATGGCTACACCTTC. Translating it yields CASTDRVGANYGYTF.

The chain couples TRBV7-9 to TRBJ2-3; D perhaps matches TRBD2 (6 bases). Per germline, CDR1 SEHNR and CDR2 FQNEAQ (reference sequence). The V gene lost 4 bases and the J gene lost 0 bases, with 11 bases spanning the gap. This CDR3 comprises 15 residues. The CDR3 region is CASSSRLESTDTQYF. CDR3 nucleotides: TGTGCCAGCAGCTCTAGACTAGAGAGCACAGATACGCAGTATTTT. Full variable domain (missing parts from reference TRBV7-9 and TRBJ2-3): DTGVSQNPRHKITKRGQNVTFRCDPISEHNRLYWYRQTLGQGPEFLTYFQNEAQLEKSRLLSDRFSAERPKGSFSTLEIQRTEQGDSAMYLCASSSRLESTDTQYFGPGTRLTVL.

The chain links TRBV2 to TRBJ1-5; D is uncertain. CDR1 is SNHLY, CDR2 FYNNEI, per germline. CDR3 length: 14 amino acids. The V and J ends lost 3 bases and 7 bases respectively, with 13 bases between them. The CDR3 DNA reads TGTGCCAGCAGTGACCCGGCAGGCACCCAGCCCCAGCATTTT. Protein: CASSDPAGTQPQHF.

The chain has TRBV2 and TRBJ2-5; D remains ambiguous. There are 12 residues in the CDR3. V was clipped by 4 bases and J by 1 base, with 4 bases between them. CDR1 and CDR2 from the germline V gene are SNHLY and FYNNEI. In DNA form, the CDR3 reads TGTGCCAGCAGTGTTAGCCAAGAGACCCAGTACTTC. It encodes CASSVSQETQYF.

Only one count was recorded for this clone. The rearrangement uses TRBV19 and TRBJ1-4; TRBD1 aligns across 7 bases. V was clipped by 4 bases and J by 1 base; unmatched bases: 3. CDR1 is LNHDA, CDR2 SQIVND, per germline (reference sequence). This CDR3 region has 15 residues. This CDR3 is CASSTSGGTNEKLFF. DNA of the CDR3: TGTGCCAGTAGTACTTCAGGGGGAACTAATGAAAAACTGTTTTTT.

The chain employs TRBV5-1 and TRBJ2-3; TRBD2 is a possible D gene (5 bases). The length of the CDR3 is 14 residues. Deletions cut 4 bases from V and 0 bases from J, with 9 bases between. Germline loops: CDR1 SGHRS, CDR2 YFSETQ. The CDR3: CASSPRGSTDTQYF. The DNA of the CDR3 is TGCGCCAGCAGCCCGCGCGGGAGCACAGATACGCAGTATTTT.